The 18 T cell receptor beta chains presented below share a single source sample, sequenced in a study of OX40 agonist ivuxolimab in advanced cancers. This table comes from immunoSEQ multiplex PCR, and its TCRdb copy is limited to in-frame clones, with some not included. The data show tens of thousands of clones, about 88% seen once. Here the sequenced sample was CD4+ or CD8+ T cells sorted from blood, taken in a trial of the OX40 agonist ivuxolimab. The receptors originated from an adult with an advanced solid tumor such as melanoma, head and neck, liver or kidney cancer.

The chain couples TRBV5-5 to TRBJ2-7; a possible D gene is TRBD1 (5 bases). The CDR3 has 12 residues. CDR1 SGHKS and CDR2 YYEKEE come from the germline V gene (reference sequence). V lost 0 bases to trimming and J lost 7 bases, with 8 bases between them. This CDR3 reads CASSLGQSEQYV. The CDR3 DNA is TGTGCCAGCAGCTTGGGACAGAGTGAGCAGTACGTC.

This clone was counted a few times. This chain joins TRBV11-2 and TRBJ1-1; no reliable D call. The CDR3 contains 15 residues. CDR1 and CDR2 (germline): SGHAT, FQNNGV. V was cut by 3 bases and J by 1 base, with 12 bases left in between. The CDR3 sequence: CASSFDPGWNTEAFF. The DNA for the CDR3 is TGTGCCAGCAGCTTCGACCCCGGATGGAACACTGAAGCTTTCTTT.

The genes are TRBV10-3 and TRBJ2-3; possibly TRBD1 for D (6 bases). The CDR3 spans 15 residues. The germline CDR1 and CDR2 sequences are ENHRY and SYGVKD. V shed 7 bases and J shed 2 bases, with 16 bases lying between them. CDR3 residues: CAINDKDRSTDTQYF. The CDR3 nucleotides read TGTGCCATCAATGATAAAGACAGGTCCACAGATACGCAGTATTTT.

This clone appeared a few times. The chain carries TRBV11-2 and TRBJ1-1; 11 positions agree with TRBD1. Germline values: CDR1 SGHAT, CDR2 FQNNGV. Trimming removed 5 bases from V and 3 bases from J; junction bases left unmatched: 8. The CDR3 is 16 residues long. This CDR3 is CASSAGDRGIDTEAFF. In DNA form, the CDR3 reads TGTGCCAGCAGCGCCGGGGACAGGGGGATCGACACTGAAGCTTTCTTT.

V and J are TRBV19 and TRBJ1-6, with TRBD1 matching 9 bases. The CDR3 is 15 amino acids. Germline-derived CDR1 and CDR2 are LNHDA and SQIVND (reference sequence). V trimming: 7 bases; J trimming: 7 bases; junction bases outside the gene matches: 8. CDR3 amino acids: CASKSQDRGNSPLHF. DNA of the CDR3: TGTGCCAGTAAGAGTCAGGACAGGGGAAATTCACCCCTCCACTTT. The whole variable domain, remainder taken from reference TRBV19 and TRBJ1-6, is DGGITQSPKYLFRKEGQNVTLSCEQNLNHDAMYWYRQDPGQGLRLIYYSQIVNDFQKGDIAEGYSVSREKKESFPLTVTSAQKNPTAFYLCASKSQDRGNSPLHFGNGTRLTVT.

The J gene is TRBJ1-4, the V gene TRBV6-6; 8 bases map to TRBD1. Germline trimming cut 2 bases from V and 6 bases from J; bases unmatched to any gene: 5. The CDR3 is 15 residues long. CDR1 MNHNY and CDR2 SVGAGI come from the germline V gene (reference sequence). For the CDR3, the DNA is TGTGCCAGCAGTTACCTCGACAGGGGCGATGAAAAACTGTTTTTT. Amino acid sequence: CASSYLDRGDEKLFF.

V usage is TRBV7-2 and J usage is TRBJ1-1; the match to TRBD1 covers 8 bases. The CDR3 sequence is 15 residues long. The germline V gene encodes CDR1 SGHTA and CDR2 FQGNSA. After removal of 2 bases from V and 4 bases from J, the junction contained 6 bases not matched to a gene. CDR3 DNA sequence: TGTGCCAGCAGCTTAAGGACAGGGACCGGCACTGAAGCTTTCTTT. Its translation is CASSLRTGTGTEAFF.

With regard to this clone: Additional DNA sequences in this sample encode the identical CDR3. This rearrangement joins TRBV4-1 to TRBJ1-5; TRBD1 matches at 7 bases. This CDR3 is built from 14 residues. CDR1 is MGHRA, CDR2 YSYEKL, per germline. V gave up 3 bases and J gave up 4 bases; unmatched junction bases: 3. The CDR3 loop reads CASSHRGGNQPQHF. The CDR3 nucleotides are TGCGCCAGCAGCCACAGGGGGGGGAATCAGCCCCAGCATTTT.

The chain couples TRBV27 to TRBJ1-6; 9 nucleotides match TRBD1. After removal of 5 bases from V and 10 bases from J, the junction contained 9 bases not matched to a gene. Germline-derived CDR1 and CDR2 are MNHEY and SMNVEV (reference sequence). The CDR3 is 15 amino acids. CDR3 DNA sequence: TGTGCCAGCAGTACCAGGACAGGGGTCGGCTCACCCCTCCACTTT. Amino acids: CASSTRTGVGSPLHF.

V and J are TRBV5-3 and TRBJ2-6; TRBD1 is a possible D gene (5 bases). TRBV5-3 is annotated as an ORF whose role is uncertain. The CDR3 length is 15 residues. V was pared by 2 bases and J by 3 bases, with 9 bases between. CDR3 amino acids: CARSFQGCGANVLTF. Here the CDR3 DNA reads TGTGCCAGAAGCTTTCAGGGCTGTGGGGCCAACGTCCTGACTTTC.

The CDR3 DNA reads TGCGCCAGCAACCCCTACTACACCGGTGATCAGCCCCAGCATTTT. This encodes CASNPYYTGDQPQHF. The chain couples TRBV4-1 to TRBJ1-5; D is undetermined. The V and J ends lost 7 bases and 5 bases respectively, with 18 bases between them. Germline V gene data show CDR1 as MGHRA and CDR2 as YSYEKL. The CDR3 sequence is 15 residues long.

This clone was picked up a small number of times. As DNA, the CDR3 is TGTGCCAGCAGCCGGGACAGTTTTAAGGATGAGCAGTTCTTC. It codes for CASSRDSFKDEQFF. The chain employs TRBV6-5 and TRBJ2-1, with TRBD1 matching 7 bases. From germline, CDR1 is MNHEY and CDR2 SVGAGI. V dropped 6 bases and J dropped 8; count of bases not matched to a gene: 10. The CDR3 is 14 residues long.

This clone was seen just once. This chain uses TRBV30 with TRBJ2-5, with D possibly matching TRBD1 (5 bases). The last part of the DNA fits TRBJ2-7 better; the J call may be wrong. The CDR3 has 13 residues. CDR1 and CDR2 (germline): GTSNPN, SVGIG (reference sequence). CDR3 loop: CAWDRKGSYEQYF. The CDR3 coding sequence is TGTGCCTGGGACAGAAAGGGCTCCTACGAGCAGTACTTC.

A note on this clone: Within the sample, other DNA sequences also encode this same CDR3. The chain links TRBV7-2 to TRBJ2-7; TRBD1 might be the D (5 bases). The CDR3 is 17 amino acids. V gave up 0 bases and J gave up 3 bases, with 18 bases separating them. Germline V gene sequence: CDR1 SGHTA, CDR2 FQGNSA. CDR3 in DNA: TGTGCCAGCAGCTTAGCCTCTACAGGACAAGGGTTCTACGAGCAGTACTTC. This codes for CASSLASTGQGFYEQYF.

The rearrangement links TRBV7-3 to TRBJ2-2; tentatively, D is TRBD1 (5 bases). The CDR3 consists of 15 residues. Germline V gives CDR1 SGHTA, CDR2 FQGTGA. V was shortened by 3 bases and J by 1 base, with 9 bases between the two germline ends. CDR3 region: CASSFDRVNTGELFF. CDR3 sequence (DNA): TGTGCCAGCAGCTTTGACAGAGTGAACACCGGGGAGCTGTTTTTT.

This chain links TRBV9 with TRBJ2-2; D gene unclear. This CDR3 contains 16 residues. The germline CDR1 and CDR2 sequences are SGDLS and YYNGEE. Trimming shortened V by 0 bases and J by 0 bases, and 9 bases separated the two germline ends. The CDR3 DNA reads as TGTGCCAGCAGCGTAGTGGCAGAAACGAACACCGGGGAGCTGTTTTTT. Its protein is CASSVVAETNTGELFF.

The V gene is TRBV5-1, the J gene TRBJ2-1; 9 nucleotides line up with TRBD1. Germline-derived CDR1 and CDR2 are SGHRS and YFSETQ. The CDR3 consists of 15 residues. After removal of 4 bases from V and 2 bases from J, the junction contained 4 bases not matched to a gene. In DNA, the CDR3 is TGCGCCAGCAGCCCCAGGACAGGGGCCTACAATGAGCAGTTCTTC. This translates into CASSPRTGAYNEQFF.

The V call is TRBV6-6, the J call TRBJ2-7; TRBD1 aligns across 9 bases. Looked up from germline, CDR1 is MNHNY and CDR2 is SVGAGI (reference sequence). V was clipped by 6 bases and J by 5 bases; unmatched bases: 8. The CDR3 consists of 14 residues. CDR3 loop: CASRSGTGSHEQYV. The CDR3 DNA is TGTGCCAGCAGAAGCGGGACAGGGTCCCACGAGCAGTACGTC.